A selection of T cell receptor beta chains follows, all from one sample in a study of identical twins. TCRdb redid the calling of the 5' RACE reads with MiXCR, one entry per CDR3 protein. This sample has 400,000 to 500,000 distinct CDR3 sequences, with approximately 18% found just once. The sample was naive T cells sorted from blood. The receptors here all came from a man aged 50 to 60 in good health. Both conserved end residues are part of each CDR3. The order of the fields is V gene, J gene, CDR3 length, D gene, clone size, CDR3 protein, CDR3 DNA. The D gene is left open where the match is weak. For some rows the clone size is stated as once, few or many, or as a class when expanded; others skip it.

TRBV12-3/TRBV12-4,TRBJ2-2,18,TRBD2,few,CASTLRTSGVANTGELFF,TGTGCCAGCACCCTTCGAACTAGCGGGGTCGCTAACACCGGGGAGCTGTTTTTT
TRBV20-1,TRBJ2-7,16,TRBD1,few,CSARDPGTGHLYEQYF,TGCAGTGCTAGAGACCCCGGGACAGGGCATCTGTACGAGCAGTACTTC
TRBV6-1,TRBJ2-1,15,.,many,CASSEVLASYNEQFF,TGTGCCAGCAGTGAAGTTCTGGCCAGTTACAATGAGCAGTTCTTC
TRBV6-5,TRBJ1-1,17,TRBD1,.,CASSYEGDRGLHTEAFF,TGTGCCAGCAGTTACGAAGGGGACAGGGGGCTACACACTGAAGCTTTCTTT
TRBV20-1,TRBJ2-6,19,TRBD2,.,CSAREGASGKLSGANVLTF,TGCAGTGCTAGAGAGGGGGCTAGCGGGAAGCTCTCTGGGGCCAACGTCCTGACTTTC
TRBV29-1,TRBJ1-2,12,.,few,CSVVGRGHGYTF,TGCAGCGTTGTTGGCCGGGGGCATGGCTACACCTTC
TRBV20-1,TRBJ2-5,14,TRBD1,.,CSARETGGWETQYF,TGCAGTGCTAGAGAAACAGGGGGTTGGGAGACCCAGTACTTC
TRBV4-3,TRBJ1-6,15,.,few,CASRRGRTVNSPLHF,TGCGCCAGCAGAAGGGGAAGGACAGTTAATTCACCCCTCCACTTT
TRBV20-1,TRBJ2-7,14,.,.,CSASPDLPTYEQYF,TGCAGTGCTAGCCCGGACCTACCTACCTACGAGCAGTACTTC
TRBV7-9,TRBJ2-5,16,.,few,CASSLPRTGGGETQYF,TGTGCCAGCAGCTTACCAAGGACGGGCGGTGGGGAGACCCAGTACTTC
TRBV20-1,TRBJ2-3,14,TRBD2,many,CSAKRGVVTDTQYF,TGCAGTGCTAAACGGGGGGTAGTGACAGATACGCAGTATTTT
TRBV6-1,TRBJ1-1,14,TRBD1,once,CASGDSLSNTEAFF,TGTGCCAGCGGGGACAGCCTGTCGAACACTGAAGCTTTCTTT
TRBV5-1,TRBJ2-3,14,TRBD2,.,CASRLAEETDTQYF,TGCGCCAGCCGCCTAGCGGAGGAGACAGATACGCAGTATTTT
TRBV6-5,TRBJ1-5,15,TRBD1,many,CASSWGQGVDQPQHF,TGTGCCAGCAGTTGGGGACAGGGGGTGGATCAGCCCCAGCATTTT
TRBV7-9,TRBJ2-1,14,.,few,CASSLGQPYNEQFF,TGTGCCAGCAGCCTAGGACAGCCCTACAATGAGCAGTTCTTC
TRBV6-1,TRBJ1-3,17,TRBD1,many,CASSRQGNPLSGNTIYF,TGTGCCAGCAGTCGACAGGGAAATCCACTCTCTGGAAACACCATATATTTT
TRBV18,TRBJ1-4,15,.,few,CASSPLGKTGEKLFF,TGTGCCAGCTCACCCTTGGGGAAGACGGGTGAAAAACTGTTTTTT
TRBV5-1,TRBJ2-2,15,.,.,CASSFAGLGNRELFF,TGCGCCAGCAGCTTCGCGGGCCTAGGGAACCGGGAGCTGTTTTTT
TRBV20-1,TRBJ1-5,12,.,many,CSAQAPLQPQHF,TGCAGTGCTCAAGCCCCGCTCCAGCCCCAGCATTTT
TRBV20-1,TRBJ1-6,15,.,few,CSASGKGTNNSPLHF,TGCAGTGCTAGCGGGAAGGGGACAAATAATTCACCCCTCCACTTT
TRBV28,TRBJ1-1,13,.,.,CASSLINRAEAFF,TGTGCCAGCAGTCTAATAAACAGGGCTGAAGCTTTCTTT
TRBV6-5,TRBJ2-5,14,.,few,CASSYSAATETQYF,TGTGCCAGCAGTTACAGCGCGGCCACGGAGACCCAGTACTTC
TRBV6-1,TRBJ2-7,16,TRBD2,many,CASSELAGLYRYEQYF,TGTGCCAGCAGTGAATTAGCGGGGCTGTATCGCTACGAGCAGTACTTC
TRBV28,TRBJ1-5,16,TRBD1,.,CASSFGAGGSNQPQHF,TGTGCCAGCAGTTTCGGGGCAGGGGGAAGCAATCAGCCCCAGCATTTT
TRBV20-1,TRBJ1-6,13,.,many,CSASRGFDSPLHF,TGCAGTGCCAGTCGGGGGTTCGATTCACCCCTCCACTTT
TRBV25-1,TRBJ1-1,14,.,few,CASSAELGNTEAFF,TGTGCCAGCAGTGCGGAATTGGGAAACACTGAAGCTTTCTTT
TRBV7-9,TRBJ1-1,17,TRBD1,few,CASSPRDRGRIGTEAFF,TGTGCCAGCAGCCCCCGGGACAGGGGTCGGATTGGCACTGAAGCTTTCTTT
TRBV7-9,TRBJ2-3,14,.,many,CASSRGATTDTQYF,TGTGCCAGCAGTAGGGGGGCGACCACAGATACGCAGTATTTT
TRBV20-1,TRBJ2-4,17,TRBD2,.,CSARDLGLAVHKNIQYF,TGCAGTGCTAGAGATCTTGGACTAGCGGTCCATAAAAACATTCAGTACTTC
TRBV10-3,TRBJ2-3,15,TRBD1,.,CAISRQGAIADTQYF,TGTGCCATCAGCAGACAGGGGGCGATAGCAGATACGCAGTATTTT
TRBV20-1,TRBJ2-1,16,TRBD2,many,CSARGSLLAGVNEQFF,TGCAGTGCTAGAGGCTCCTTACTAGCGGGAGTAAATGAGCAGTTCTTC
TRBV15,TRBJ1-6,17,TRBD1,few,CATSRERTGFDNSPIHF,TGTGCCACCAGCAGAGAACGGACAGGTTTCGATAATTCACCCATCCACTTT
TRBV15,TRBJ2-4,21,.,many,CATSRSPDDWRRNLAKNIQYF,TGTGCCACCAGCAGATCCCCAGACGACTGGCGGCGAAACTTAGCCAAAAACATTCAGTACTTC
TRBV15,TRBJ2-1,15,.,few,CATSRGRERQAEQFF,TGTGCCACCAGCAGAGGACGGGAGCGTCAGGCTGAGCAGTTCTTC
TRBV24-1,TRBJ2-1,15,TRBD1,many,CATRGQGDSYNEQFF,TGTGCCACCCGAGGACAGGGGGACTCCTACAATGAGCAGTTCTTC
TRBV29-1,TRBJ2-7,13,TRBD1,many,CSVKQGAGYEQYF,TGCAGCGTCAAACAGGGGGCAGGTTACGAGCAGTACTTC
TRBV7-9,TRBJ1-1,12,.,many,CASSFPAGRAFF,TGTGCCAGCAGCTTTCCGGCAGGGAGGGCTTTCTTT
TRBV7-2,TRBJ1-2,15,.,.,CASRFLTDRIYGYTF,TGTGCCAGCAGGTTTTTAACCGACAGAATATATGGCTACACCTTC
TRBV5-1,TRBJ2-1,18,TRBD2,many,CASSSTSGGLSTNNEQFF,TGCGCCAGCAGCTCGACTAGCGGGGGGCTTTCCACCAACAATGAGCAGTTCTTC
TRBV5-1,TRBJ1-5,14,.,many,CASSLAGDNQPQHF,TGCGCCAGCAGCTTGGCAGGGGACAATCAGCCCCAGCATTTT
TRBV6-5,TRBJ1-1,13,.,many,CASSYEGNTEAFF,TGTGCCAGCAGTTACGAGGGGAACACTGAAGCTTTCTTT
TRBV5-1,TRBJ1-1,18,TRBD1,few,CASRWTGTGKGLDTEAFF,TGCGCCAGCAGATGGACAGGGACAGGAAAGGGACTGGACACTGAAGCTTTCTTT
TRBV4-2,TRBJ2-6,17,TRBD1,few,CASSQEPRGLGANVLTF,TGTGCCAGCAGCCAAGAACCCAGGGGGTTAGGGGCCAACGTCCTGACTTTC
TRBV20-1,TRBJ1-5,12,.,.,CSAWDKNQPQHF,TGCAGTGCTTGGGACAAGAATCAGCCCCAGCATTTT
TRBV4-2,TRBJ1-6,13,.,few,CASSQFEGSPLHF,TGTGCCAGCAGCCAATTCGAGGGTTCACCCCTCCACTTT
TRBV7-2,TRBJ2-3,14,TRBD2,few,CASSGGGLPDTQYF,TGTGCCAGCTCCGGGGGAGGGCTCCCAGATACGCAGTATTTT
TRBV4-2,TRBJ2-5,15,TRBD2,.,CASSQVAGFQETQYF,TGTGCCAGCAGCCAAGTAGCGGGATTTCAAGAGACCCAGTACTTC
TRBV27,TRBJ2-7,14,.,few,CASSTGVGQAGQYF,TGTGCCAGCAGCACGGGTGTGGGCCAAGCCGGGCAGTACTTC
TRBV23-1,TRBJ1-5,16,.,.,CASSQSPISSNQPQHF,TGCGCCAGCAGTCAATCGCCCATTAGTAGCAATCAGCCCCAGCATTTT
TRBV2,TRBJ2-7,12,.,.,CASRAGGYGQYF,TGTGCCAGCAGAGCTGGGGGCTACGGGCAGTACTTC
TRBV6-1,TRBJ1-4,13,.,few,CASSRNLGEKLFF,TGTGCCAGCTCGCGGAATCTAGGTGAAAAACTGTTTTTT
TRBV7-8,TRBJ2-2,15,TRBD1,.,CASSFAGQGTGELFF,TGTGCCAGCAGCTTTGCGGGACAGGGGACCGGGGAGCTGTTTTTT
TRBV5-6,TRBJ2-7,12,.,.,CASSFVTAEQYF,TGTGCCAGCAGCTTCGTGACCGCCGAGCAGTACTTC
TRBV18,TRBJ2-2,17,TRBD1,.,CASSPDQQGRYTGELFF,TGTGCCAGCTCGCCAGACCAACAGGGGCGGTACACCGGGGAGCTGTTTTTT
TRBV10-3,TRBJ2-7,14,.,many,CAISELDGAYEQYF,TGTGCCATCAGTGAACTGGACGGCGCCTACGAGCAGTACTTC
TRBV5-1,TRBJ2-5,13,TRBD2,.,CASSSGTGETQYF,TGCGCCAGCAGCAGCGGGACCGGGGAGACCCAGTACTTC
TRBV24-1,TRBJ2-1,12,TRBD1,many,CATSTGGNEQFF,TGTGCCACCAGTACAGGGGGGAATGAGCAGTTCTTC
TRBV29-1,TRBJ2-5,14,.,few,CSVEAAGEQETQYF,TGCAGCGTTGAAGCGGCAGGTGAACAAGAGACCCAGTACTTC